This TCR beta chain stems from a study of sequential checkpoint blockade in melanoma. Looking at the study overall: Patients were randomized 1:1 to nivolumab-then-ipilimumab or ipilimumab-then-nivolumab first-line. Maintenance nivolumab came after either treatment sequence. TCRbeta immunosequencing was performed on DNA from 91 pretreatment melanoma tumor samples. Points from the study as a whole: About 30 times likelier clinical benefit followed increased tumor T-cell fraction and clonality.

The repertoire was sequenced with immunoSEQ multiplex PCR; TCRdb's copy has only in-frame clones and lacks some. The sample contains around 9,300 clones, roughly 28% of which appear only once. This clone was detected only a few times. Its specificity is not known. Treatment: randomized to nivolumab then ipilimumab (arm A) or the reverse (arm B). CDR1 and CDR2 (germline): MDHEN, SYDVKM. This CDR3 is 17 amino acids long. Trimming cost V 5 bases and J 3 bases; bases outside gene matches: 9. The TCR originated in a human donor with melanoma. This specimen was tumor tissue (inferred from file names), taken from a patient given nivolumab and ipilimumab in sequence. This chain uses TRBV28 with TRBJ2-3, with 12 bases that match TRBD1. As DNA, the CDR3 is TGTGCCAGCAGTCCACTCGGGGACAGGGGGCGAACAGATACGCAGTATTTT. Translation: CASSPLGDRGRTDTQYF.